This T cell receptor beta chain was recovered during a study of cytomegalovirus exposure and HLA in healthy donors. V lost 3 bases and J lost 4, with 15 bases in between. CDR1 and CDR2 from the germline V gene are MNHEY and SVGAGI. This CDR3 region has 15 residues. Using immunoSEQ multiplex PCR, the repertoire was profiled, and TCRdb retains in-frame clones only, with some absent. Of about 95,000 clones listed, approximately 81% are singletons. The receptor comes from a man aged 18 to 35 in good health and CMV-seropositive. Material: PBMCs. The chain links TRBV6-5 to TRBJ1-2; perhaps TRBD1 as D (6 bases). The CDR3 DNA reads TGTGCCAGCAGTTATTCGACAGGAGGAGGCTATGGCTACACCTTC. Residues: CASSYSTGGGYGYTF.